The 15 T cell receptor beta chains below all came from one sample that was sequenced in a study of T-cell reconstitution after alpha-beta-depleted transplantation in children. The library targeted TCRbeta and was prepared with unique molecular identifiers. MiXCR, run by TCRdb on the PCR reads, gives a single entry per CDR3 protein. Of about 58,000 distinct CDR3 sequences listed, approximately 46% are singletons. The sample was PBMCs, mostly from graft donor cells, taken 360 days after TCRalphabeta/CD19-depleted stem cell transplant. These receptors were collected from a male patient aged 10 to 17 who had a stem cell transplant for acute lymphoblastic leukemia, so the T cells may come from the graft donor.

Here the CDR3 reads CASSPQVGREKSYEQYF. CDR3 coding DNA: TGTGCCAGCAGCCCTCAGGTGGGCAGGGAGAAGTCCTACGAGCAGTACTTC. The rearrangement joins TRBV7-7 to TRBJ2-7; D may correspond to TRBD1 or TRBD2 (5 bases each). Per germline, CDR1 SSHAT and CDR2 FNYEAQ (reference sequence). The CDR3 covers 17 residues. V lost 5 bases to trimming and J lost 1 base, with 21 bases between them.

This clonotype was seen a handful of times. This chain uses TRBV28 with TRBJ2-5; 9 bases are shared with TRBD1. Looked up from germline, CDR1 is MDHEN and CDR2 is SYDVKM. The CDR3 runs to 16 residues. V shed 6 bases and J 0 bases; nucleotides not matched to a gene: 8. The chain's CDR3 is CASSPLGTGNQETQYF. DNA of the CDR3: TGTGCCAGCAGCCCCCTCGGGACAGGGAACCAAGAGACCCAGTACTTC.

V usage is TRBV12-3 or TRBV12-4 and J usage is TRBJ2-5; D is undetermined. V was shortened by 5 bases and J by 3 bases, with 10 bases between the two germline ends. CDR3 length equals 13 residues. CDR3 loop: CASSPTGKETQYF. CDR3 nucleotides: TGTGCCAGCAGTCCGACTGGGAAAGAGACCCAGTACTTC.

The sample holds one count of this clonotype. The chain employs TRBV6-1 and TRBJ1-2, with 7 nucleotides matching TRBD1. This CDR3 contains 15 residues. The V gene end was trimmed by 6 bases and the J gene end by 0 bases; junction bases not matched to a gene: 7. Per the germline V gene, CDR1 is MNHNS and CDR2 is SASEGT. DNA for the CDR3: TGTGCCAGCAGACGCGACAGGGTTGCTAACTATGGCTACACCTTC. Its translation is CASRRDRVANYGYTF.

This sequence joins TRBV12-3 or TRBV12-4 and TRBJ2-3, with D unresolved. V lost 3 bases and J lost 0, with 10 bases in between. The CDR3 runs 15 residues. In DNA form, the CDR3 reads TGTGCCAGCAGTTTTGCCCCCTATAGCACAGATACGCAGTATTTT. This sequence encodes CASSFAPYSTDTQYF.

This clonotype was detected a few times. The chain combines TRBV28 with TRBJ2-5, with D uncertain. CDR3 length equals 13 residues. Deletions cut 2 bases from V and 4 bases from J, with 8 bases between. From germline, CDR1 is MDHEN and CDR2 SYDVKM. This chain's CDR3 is CASSLMMRETQYF. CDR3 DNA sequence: TGTGCCAGCAGTTTAATGATGCGAGAGACCCAGTACTTC.

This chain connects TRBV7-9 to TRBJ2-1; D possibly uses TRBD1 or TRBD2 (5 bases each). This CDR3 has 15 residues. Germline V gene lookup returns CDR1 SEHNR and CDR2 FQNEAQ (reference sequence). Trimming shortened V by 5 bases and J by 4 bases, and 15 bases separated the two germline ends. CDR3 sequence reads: CASSPGASDYNEQFF. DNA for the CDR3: TGTGCCAGCAGCCCCGGGGCTAGTGATTACAATGAGCAGTTCTTC. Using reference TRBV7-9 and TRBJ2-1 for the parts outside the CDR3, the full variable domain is DTGVSQNPRHKITKRGQNVTFRCDPISEHNRLYWYRQTLGQGPEFLTYFQNEAQLEKSRLLSDRFSAERPKGSFSTLEIQRTEQGDSAMYLCASSPGASDYNEQFFGPGTRLTVL.

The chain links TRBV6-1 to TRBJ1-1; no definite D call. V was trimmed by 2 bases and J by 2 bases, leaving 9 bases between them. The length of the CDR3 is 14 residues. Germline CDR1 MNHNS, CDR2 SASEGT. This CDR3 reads CASSEIGLNTEAFF. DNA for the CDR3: TGTGCCAGCAGTGAAATTGGACTTAACACTGAAGCTTTCTTT.

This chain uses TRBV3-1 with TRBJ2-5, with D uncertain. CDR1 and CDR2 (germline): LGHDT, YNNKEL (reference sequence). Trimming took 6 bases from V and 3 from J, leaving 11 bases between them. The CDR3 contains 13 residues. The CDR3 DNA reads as TGTGCCAGCAGTGCGACACTCGAAGAGACCCAGTACTTC. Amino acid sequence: CASSATLEETQYF.

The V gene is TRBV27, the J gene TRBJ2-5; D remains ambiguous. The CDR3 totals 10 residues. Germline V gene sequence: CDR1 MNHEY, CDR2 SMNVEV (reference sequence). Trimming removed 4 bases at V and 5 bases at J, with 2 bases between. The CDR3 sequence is CASSYETQYF. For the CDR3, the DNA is TGTGCCAGCAGTTATGAGACCCAGTACTTC.

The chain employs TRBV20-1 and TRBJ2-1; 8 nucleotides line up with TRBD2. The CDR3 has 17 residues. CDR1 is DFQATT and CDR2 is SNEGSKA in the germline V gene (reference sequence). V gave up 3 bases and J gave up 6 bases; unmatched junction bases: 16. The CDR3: CSARGWREEGRVNEQFF. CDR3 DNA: TGCAGTGCTAGGGGTTGGCGGGAGGAAGGGCGGGTCAATGAGCAGTTCTTC.

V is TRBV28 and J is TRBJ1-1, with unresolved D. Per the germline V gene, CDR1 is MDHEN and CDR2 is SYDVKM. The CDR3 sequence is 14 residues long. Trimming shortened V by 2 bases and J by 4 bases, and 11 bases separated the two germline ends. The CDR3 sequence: CASSLLDVGTEAFF. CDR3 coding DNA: TGTGCCAGCAGTTTACTGGACGTCGGCACTGAAGCTTTCTTT.

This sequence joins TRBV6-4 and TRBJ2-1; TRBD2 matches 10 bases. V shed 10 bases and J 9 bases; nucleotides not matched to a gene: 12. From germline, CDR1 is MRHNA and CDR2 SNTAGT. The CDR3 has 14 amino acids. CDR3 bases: TGTGCCACCCAGCGGGAGGGCCGGATCGGTGAGCAGTTCTTC. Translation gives CATQREGRIGEQFF.

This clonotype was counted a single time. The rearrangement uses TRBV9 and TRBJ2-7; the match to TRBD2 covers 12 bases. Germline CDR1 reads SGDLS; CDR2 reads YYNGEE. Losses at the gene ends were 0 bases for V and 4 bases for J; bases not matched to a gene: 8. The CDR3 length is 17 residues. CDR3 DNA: TGTGCCAGCAGCGTAGGAGGACTAGCGGGAACGGAGTACGAGCAGTACTTC. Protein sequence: CASSVGGLAGTEYEQYF. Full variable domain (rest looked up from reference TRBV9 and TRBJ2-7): DSGVTQTPKHLITATGQRVTLRCSPRSGDLSVYWYQQSLDQGLQFLIQYYNGEERAKGNILERFSAQQFPDLHSELNLSSLELGDSALYFCASSVGGLAGTEYEQYFGPGTRLTVT.

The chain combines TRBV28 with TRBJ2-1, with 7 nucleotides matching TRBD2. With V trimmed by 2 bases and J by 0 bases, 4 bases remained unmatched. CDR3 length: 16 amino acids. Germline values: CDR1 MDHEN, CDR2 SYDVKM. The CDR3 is CASSLGGVSSYNEQFF. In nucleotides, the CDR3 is TGTGCCAGCAGTTTAGGGGGGGTGAGCTCCTACAATGAGCAGTTCTTC.